A single sample is the source of the 32 T cell receptor beta chains below, sequenced in a study of blood T cell repertoires in COVID-19. Generated by immunoSEQ multiplex PCR, the TCRdb table keeps only in-frame clones and is missing some. The data show approximately 90,000 clones, 89% seen once. The source material was peripheral blood. The receptor source for this set is a man between 45 and 60 years old with acute or convalescent COVID-19.

The chain has TRBV7-6 and TRBJ1-6; no reliable D call. This CDR3 region has 13 residues. In germline, CDR1 is SGHVS, CDR2 FNYEAQ. Trimming took off 2 bases at V and 4 bases at J, with 3 bases between the two ends. This chain's CDR3 is CASSLSYNSPLHF. In DNA form, the CDR3 reads TGTGCCAGCAGCTTATCATATAATTCACCCCTCCACTTT.

This chain links TRBV5-1 with TRBJ2-2, with D possibly TRBD1 on 5 matching bases. Germline CDR1 and CDR2: SGHRS and YFSETQ. The CDR3 sequence is 13 residues long. The V gene lost 4 bases and the J gene lost 2 bases, with 6 bases spanning the gap. CDR3 DNA sequence: TGCGCCAGCAGCGGACACAACACCGGGGAGCTGTTTTTT. This encodes CASSGHNTGELFF. Combining the CDR3 with reference TRBV5-1 and TRBJ2-2 gives the whole variable domain KAGVTQTPRYLIKTRGQQVTLSCSPISGHRSVSWYQQTPGQGLQFLFEYFSETQRNKGNFPGRFSGRQFSNSRSEMNVSTLELGDSALYLCASSGHNTGELFFGEGSRLTVL.

The chain joins TRBV11-2 to TRBJ2-2; unclear D gene. Germline CDR1 SGHAT, CDR2 FQNNGV. V lost 0 bases, J lost 1 base, and 6 bases lay in between. The CDR3 length is 15 residues. The chain's CDR3 is CASSLDTGNTGELFF. The CDR3 DNA follows: TGTGCCAGCAGCTTAGATACCGGGAACACCGGGGAGCTGTTTTTT.

This chain links TRBV28 with TRBJ1-2, with TRBD1 matching over 7 bases. CDR3 length equals 17 residues. With 6 bases clipped from V and 2 bases from J, the junction kept 15 bases outside the gene matches. Germline V gene sequence: CDR1 MDHEN, CDR2 SYDVKM. The CDR3 DNA is TGTGCCAGCAGCCTATCAGGGGGAGCAGTTTTCAACTATGGCTACACCTTC. Its protein product is CASSLSGGAVFNYGYTF.

This clone has just one count. This chain uses TRBV6-4 with TRBJ2-7, with D unresolved. The germline CDR1 and CDR2 sequences are MRHNA and SNTAGT. This CDR3 is 15 amino acids long. With 4 bases removed from V and 1 base from J, the gap between germline ends came to 14 bases. The CDR3 sequence: CASSVSPGKSYEQYV. The CDR3 DNA is TGTGCCAGCAGTGTATCTCCCGGTAAATCCTACGAGCAGTACGTC.

J is TRBJ2-5 and V is TRBV4-2, with D possibly being TRBD1 (6 bases). Germline V CDR1 and CDR2: LGHNA, YNFKEQ. V lost 1 base and J 5 bases, leaving 23 bases between the germline ends. This CDR3 is built from 18 residues. This CDR3 is CASSQGETTGTLRETQYF. In nucleotides, the CDR3 is TGTGCCAGCAGCCAAGGTGAAACTACAGGGACCTTACGCGAGACCCAGTACTTC.

This sequence joins TRBV5-1 and TRBJ1-1; D is unclear. The CDR3 spans 14 residues. Germline assignment: CDR1 SGHRS and CDR2 YFSETQ. V lost 4 bases and J lost 2, with 12 bases in between. The CDR3 DNA follows: TGCGCCAGCAGCCCGGTCGGCGGAAACACTGAAGCTTTCTTT. Its protein product is CASSPVGGNTEAFF.

This clone was picked up one time. The chain has TRBV28 and TRBJ2-5; 10 bases fit TRBD2. The V segment lost 8 bases and the J segment 2 bases; nucleotides outside the gene matches: 2. The CDR3 runs to 13 residues. Germline values: CDR1 MDHEN, CDR2 SYDVKM. Here the CDR3 DNA reads TGTGCCAGCGGACTAGCGGTACAAGAGACCCAGTACTTC. It codes for CASGLAVQETQYF.

J is TRBJ1-2 and V is TRBV15; 9 positions agree with TRBD1. J was trimmed by 8 bases and V by 11 bases; bases with no gene match: 12. Germline-derived CDR1 and CDR2 are LNHNV and YYDKDF (reference sequence). This CDR3 comprises 13 residues. The CDR3 sequence: CASRHRDRVGYTF. CDR3 DNA: TGTGCCTCGCGCCACCGGGACAGGGTCGGCTACACCTTC.

J is TRBJ2-1 and V is TRBV5-6; TRBD2 aligns across 10 bases. CDR1 is SGHDT and CDR2 is YYEEEE in the germline V gene. The trim removed 4 bases at V and 8 bases at J, leaving 15 bases unmatched. The CDR3 is made up of 17 amino acids. In nucleotides, the CDR3 is TGTGCCAGCAGCAGGGAGCGGGGGGGCTCGAGTCTCCATGAGCAGTTCTTC. It translates to CASSRERGGSSLHEQFF.

This chain uses TRBV21-1 with TRBJ1-6; the D call in the table, TRBD1, was not verified against the DNA. TRBV21-1 is assigned pseudogene status. This CDR3 has 16 amino acids. The CDR3 is CASSKVCSSYNSPLHF. CDR3 nucleotides: TGTGCCAGCAGCAAAGTCTGCAGCTCCTATAATTCACCCCTCCACTTT.

The chain uses TRBV10-1 and TRBJ2-6, with a tentative D call TRBD1 (5 bases). With 3 bases removed from V and 1 base from J, the gap between germline ends came to 16 bases. The CDR3 is 18 residues long. From germline, CDR1 is WNHNN and CDR2 SYGVQD (reference sequence). The CDR3 protein is CASSDKGSAPSGANVLTF. The CDR3 region has the DNA TGCGCCAGCAGTGATAAGGGGTCAGCACCGTCTGGGGCCAACGTCCTGACTTTC.

The chain uses TRBV7-2 and TRBJ2-2; 7 bases are a match to TRBD2. This CDR3 is 15 amino acids long. The V and J ends lost 5 bases and 6 bases, in that order; junction bases with no gene match: 9. Germline V gene lookup returns CDR1 SGHTA and CDR2 FQGNSA. CDR3 bases: TGTGCCAGCAGCCCCTTCGGCGGGAGCCCCGGGGAGCTGTTTTTT. It encodes CASSPFGGSPGELFF. The full variable domain, its missing parts supplied by reference TRBV7-2 and TRBJ2-2, is GAGVSQSPSNKVTEKGKDVELRCDPISGHTALYWYRQSLGQGLEFLIYFQGNSAPDKSGLPSDRFSAERTGGSVSTLTIQRTQQEDSAVYLCASSPFGGSPGELFFGEGSRLTVL.

This chain connects TRBV3-1 (or the pseudogene TRBV3-2) to TRBJ1-2; a weak D match, TRBD1 (6 bases). The germline CDR1 and CDR2 sequences are LGHDT and YNNKEL (reference sequence). This CDR3 has 12 amino acids. Trimming took 0 bases from V and 8 from J, leaving 7 bases between them. This CDR3 reads CASSQETGGYTF. The CDR3, as DNA: TGTGCCAGCAGCCAAGAGACAGGCGGCTACACCTTC.

J is TRBJ2-2 and V is TRBV19; 7 bases line up with TRBD1. Losses at the gene ends were 4 bases for V and 4 bases for J; bases not matched to a gene: 9. Germline CDR1 LNHDA, CDR2 SQIVND (reference sequence). The CDR3 has 16 residues. CDR3 loop: CASSSRQGGVTGELFF. CDR3 nucleotides: TGTGCCAGTAGTAGCAGACAGGGCGGCGTCACCGGGGAGCTGTTTTTT.

V gene TRBV30 combines with J gene TRBJ2-1; 13 positions agree with TRBD2. Germline CDR1 GTSNPN, CDR2 SVGIG (reference sequence). Germline trimming cut 5 bases from V and 13 bases from J; bases unmatched to any gene: 17. The CDR3 length is 16 residues. The chain's CDR3 is CAWYGGQGLAGRSQFF. CDR3 sequence (DNA): TGTGCCTGGTATGGAGGGCAGGGACTAGCGGGGCGCTCCCAGTTCTTC.

V usage is TRBV30 and J usage is TRBJ1-3, with TRBD1 identical over 9 bases. J gave up 1 base and V 5 bases, and 0 bases lay outside the gene matches. CDR1 is GTSNPN, CDR2 SVGIG, per germline (reference sequence). The CDR3 covers 13 residues. The chain's CDR3 is CAWGTGSGNTIYF. The CDR3 DNA reads as TGTGCCTGGGGGACAGGGTCTGGAAACACCATATATTTT.

The V call is TRBV3-1 (or the pseudogene TRBV3-2), the J call TRBJ1-1, with TRBD1 as a possible D gene (6 bases). With 6 bases removed from V and 5 bases from J, the gap between germline ends came to 19 bases. There are 15 residues in the CDR3. Germline CDR1 and CDR2: LGHDT and YNNKEL (reference sequence). CDR3 nucleotide sequence: TGTGCCAGCAGTCTAGAACAGGGAAGGGGGACTGAAGCTTTCTTT. This sequence encodes CASSLEQGRGTEAFF.

The CDR3 sequence: CASSSGVGEKLFF. The CDR3 nucleotides are TGTGCCAGCAGTTCCGGGGTGGGGGAAAAACTGTTTTTT. The rearrangement uses TRBV12-3 or TRBV12-4 and TRBJ1-4; D not certain. The CDR3 spans 13 residues. Trimming took off 4 bases at V and 8 bases at J, with 11 bases between the two ends.

This sequence joins TRBV2 and TRBJ2-3; 7 nucleotides line up with TRBD2. The CDR3 consists of 15 residues. V shed 5 bases and J 5 bases; nucleotides not matched to a gene: 10. CDR1 is SNHLY, CDR2 FYNNEI, per germline. CDR3 sequence (DNA): TGTGCCAGCAGTAGACTAGCTCTGGGAGGAGATACGCAGTATTTT. It is translated as CASSRLALGGDTQYF.

This chain joins TRBV28 and TRBJ1-2; tentatively, D is TRBD1 (5 bases). The CDR3 runs 15 residues. Germline-derived CDR1 and CDR2 are MDHEN and SYDVKM. Trimming pared 7 bases from V and 0 bases from J, leaving 15 bases between. In nucleotides, the CDR3 is TGTGCCAGCACATACGGCGGGACTGCTAACTATGGCTACACCTTC. Translation gives CASTYGGTANYGYTF.

The rearrangement uses TRBV5-1 and TRBJ2-5; 9 bases line up with TRBD2. Germline V gene lookup returns CDR1 SGHRS and CDR2 YFSETQ. CDR3 size: 13 residues. The V and J ends lost 4 bases and 8 bases, in that order; junction bases with no gene match: 6. DNA of the CDR3: TGCGCCAGCAGCCCCAGCGGGGGGCCCACCCAGTACTTC. Protein product: CASSPSGGPTQYF.

This chain links TRBV12-3 or TRBV12-4 with TRBJ2-1; D remains ambiguous. Deletions cut 2 bases from V and 6 bases from J, with 5 bases between. The CDR3 is 12 amino acids. CDR3 in amino acids: CASSLYPNEQFF. CDR3 DNA sequence: TGTGCCAGCAGTTTATATCCCAATGAGCAGTTCTTC.

The V and J genes are TRBV11-2 and TRBJ2-7, with D hard to call. Trimming left V 3 bases short and J 1 base short, with 10 bases between. This CDR3 contains 14 residues. Looked up from germline, CDR1 is SGHAT and CDR2 is FQNNGV. The CDR3 here is CASSFATPSYEQYF. The CDR3 nucleotides read TGTGCCAGCAGCTTCGCGACACCTTCCTACGAGCAGTACTTC.

The chain carries TRBV6-1 and TRBJ1-2; D is undetermined. The CDR3 contains 12 residues. V lost 1 base, J lost 7 bases, and 7 bases lay in between. Per the germline V gene, CDR1 is MNHNS and CDR2 is SASEGT. CDR3 amino acids: CASSEGSSGYTF. CDR3 nucleotides: TGTGCCAGCAGTGAAGGCTCGAGTGGCTACACCTTC.

This chain links TRBV28 with TRBJ1-2; 7 bases agree with TRBD1. The V gene end was trimmed by 6 bases and the J gene end by 4 bases; junction bases not matched to a gene: 5. The germline CDR1 and CDR2 sequences are MDHEN and SYDVKM. The CDR3 loop spans 13 amino acids. CDR3: CASSAGQSYGYTF. The CDR3 nucleotides are TGTGCCAGCAGCGCGGGACAGTCCTATGGCTACACCTTC.

The genes are TRBV7-6 and TRBJ1-3, with 7 bases fitting TRBD1. With V trimmed by 4 bases and J by 2 bases, 11 bases remained unmatched. Germline CDR1 reads SGHVS; CDR2 reads FNYEAQ. There are 17 residues in the CDR3. The chain's CDR3 is CASSSPPDRVAGNTIYF. The CDR3 nucleotides read TGTGCCAGCAGCTCACCCCCCGACAGGGTAGCTGGAAACACCATATATTTT.

This clone appeared a single time. The V and J genes are TRBV9 and TRBJ1-3; D is unresolved. The germline gives CDR1 SGDLS, CDR2 YYNGEE. The CDR3 has 14 residues. Trimming removed 0 bases from V and 4 bases from J, with 8 bases in between. This CDR3 is CASSVDPQGNTIYF. The CDR3 DNA reads TGTGCCAGCAGCGTAGATCCCCAAGGAAACACCATATATTTT.

V gene TRBV12-5 combines with J gene TRBJ2-7; D perhaps matches TRBD1 (5 bases). Germline V gene sequence: CDR1 LGHNT, CDR2 FRNRAP. The CDR3 has 13 amino acids. The V end lost 2 bases, the J end lost 5 bases, and 10 bases lay between the germline ends. CDR3 nucleotides: TGTGCTAGTGGTTTGTCAGGGTTCGACGAGCAGTACTTC. Translated, it gives CASGLSGFDEQYF.

V usage is TRBV5-1 and J usage is TRBJ2-6; the match to TRBD2 covers 12 bases. Germline V lookup: CDR1 SGHRS, CDR2 YFSETQ. The J segment lost 3 bases and the V segment lost 0 bases, leaving 4 bases of the junction unmatched. There are 18 residues in the CDR3. The CDR3 sequence: CASSLATSGGGGANVLTF. The CDR3 coding sequence is TGCGCCAGCAGCTTGGCGACTAGCGGGGGTGGTGGGGCCAACGTCCTGACTTTC.

V gene TRBV28 combines with J gene TRBJ2-3, with D possibly being TRBD1 (6 bases). The CDR3 extends over 14 amino acids. Per the germline V gene, CDR1 is MDHEN and CDR2 is SYDVKM. Trimming took 4 bases from V and 3 from J, leaving 11 bases between them. The CDR3 sequence is CASSSYRVTDTQYF. Here the CDR3 DNA reads TGTGCCAGCAGTTCATACAGGGTAACAGATACGCAGTATTTT. Using reference TRBV28 and TRBJ2-3 for the parts outside the CDR3, the full variable domain is DVKVTQSSRYLVKRTGEKVFLECVQDMDHENMFWYRQDPGLGLRLIYFSYDVKMKEKGDIPEGYSVSREKKERFSLILESASTNQTSMYLCASSSYRVTDTQYFGPGTRLTVL.

This clone was seen only once. The V gene is TRBV9, the J gene TRBJ2-3; TRBD2 agrees at 12 bases. V dropped 0 bases and J dropped 6; count of bases not matched to a gene: 14. The CDR3 spans 19 residues. In germline, CDR1 is SGDLS, CDR2 YYNGEE. The CDR3 loop is CASSVDPSGGAGSRDTQYF. CDR3 in DNA: TGTGCCAGCAGCGTAGATCCTAGCGGGGGGGCCGGTAGTCGGGATACGCAGTATTTT.